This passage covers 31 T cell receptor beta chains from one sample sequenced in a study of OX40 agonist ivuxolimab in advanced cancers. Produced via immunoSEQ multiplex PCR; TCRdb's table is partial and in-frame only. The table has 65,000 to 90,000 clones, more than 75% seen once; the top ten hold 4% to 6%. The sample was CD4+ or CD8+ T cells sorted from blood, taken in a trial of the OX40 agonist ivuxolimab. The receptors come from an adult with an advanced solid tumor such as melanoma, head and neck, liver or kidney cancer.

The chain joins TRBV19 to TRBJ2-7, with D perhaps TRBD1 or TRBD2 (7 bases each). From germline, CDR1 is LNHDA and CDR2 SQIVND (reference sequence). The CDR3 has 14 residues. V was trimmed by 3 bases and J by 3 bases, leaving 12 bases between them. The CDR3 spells CASSMSRGGYEQYF. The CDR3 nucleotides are TGTGCCAGTAGTATGTCCAGGGGGGGCTACGAGCAGTACTTC.

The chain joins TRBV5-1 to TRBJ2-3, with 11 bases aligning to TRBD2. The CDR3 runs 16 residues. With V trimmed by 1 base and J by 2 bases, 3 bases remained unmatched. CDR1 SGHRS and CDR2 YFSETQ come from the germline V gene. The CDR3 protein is CASSLLTSGVTDTQYF. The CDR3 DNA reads TGCGCCAGCAGCTTGCTGACTAGCGGGGTCACAGATACGCAGTATTTT.

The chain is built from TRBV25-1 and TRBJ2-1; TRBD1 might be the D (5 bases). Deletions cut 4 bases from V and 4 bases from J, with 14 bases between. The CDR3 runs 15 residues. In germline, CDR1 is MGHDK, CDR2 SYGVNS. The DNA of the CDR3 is TGTGCCAGCAGTGCAACAGGCCCCCCTTACAATGAGCAGTTCTTC. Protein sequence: CASSATGPPYNEQFF.

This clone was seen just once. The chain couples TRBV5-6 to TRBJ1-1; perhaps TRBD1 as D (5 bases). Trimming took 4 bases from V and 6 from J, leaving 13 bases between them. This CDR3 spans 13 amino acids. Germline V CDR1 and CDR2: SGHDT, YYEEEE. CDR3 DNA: TGTGCCAGCAGCCTGCAGGGTAAATCTGAAGCTTTCTTT. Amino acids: CASSLQGKSEAFF.

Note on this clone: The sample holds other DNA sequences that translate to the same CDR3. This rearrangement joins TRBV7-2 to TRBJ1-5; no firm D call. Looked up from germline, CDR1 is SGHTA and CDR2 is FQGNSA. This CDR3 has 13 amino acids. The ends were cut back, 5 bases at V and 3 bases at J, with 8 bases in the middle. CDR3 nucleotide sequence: TGTGCCAGCAGCCCAAGGGCCAATCAGCCCCAGCATTTT. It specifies CASSPRANQPQHF.

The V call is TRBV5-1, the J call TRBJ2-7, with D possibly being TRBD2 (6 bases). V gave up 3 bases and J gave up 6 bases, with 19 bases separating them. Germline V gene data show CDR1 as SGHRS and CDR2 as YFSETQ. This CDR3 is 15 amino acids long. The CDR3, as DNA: TGCGCCAGCAGCTCCTCCTTAGGGAGGTCGTTCGAGCAGTACTTC. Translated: CASSSSLGRSFEQYF.

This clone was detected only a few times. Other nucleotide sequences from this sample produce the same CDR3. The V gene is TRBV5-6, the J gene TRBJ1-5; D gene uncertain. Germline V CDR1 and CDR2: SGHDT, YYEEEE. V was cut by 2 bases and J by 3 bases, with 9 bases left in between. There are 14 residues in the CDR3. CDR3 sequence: CASSFHGFNQPQHF. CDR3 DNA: TGTGCCAGCAGCTTCCATGGCTTCAATCAGCCCCAGCATTTT.

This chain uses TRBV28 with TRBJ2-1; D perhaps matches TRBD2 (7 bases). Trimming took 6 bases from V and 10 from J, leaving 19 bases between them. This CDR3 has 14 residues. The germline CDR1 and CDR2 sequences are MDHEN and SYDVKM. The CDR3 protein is CASRGGAPIGEQFF. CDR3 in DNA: TGTGCCAGCAGGGGGGGGGCCCCAATTGGGGAGCAGTTCTTC.

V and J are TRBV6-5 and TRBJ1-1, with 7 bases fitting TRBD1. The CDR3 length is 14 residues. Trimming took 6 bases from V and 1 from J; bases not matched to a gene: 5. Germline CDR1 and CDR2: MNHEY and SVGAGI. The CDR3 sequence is CASSDNRGNTEAFF. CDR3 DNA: TGTGCCAGCAGCGATAACAGGGGGAACACTGAAGCTTTCTTT.

CDR3 sequence: CASSYSTSGTQETQYF. DNA for the CDR3: TGTGCCAGCAGTTACTCGACTAGCGGGACACAAGAGACCCAGTACTTC. The chain is built from TRBV6-5 and TRBJ2-5; 11 bases fit TRBD2. Per the germline V gene, CDR1 is MNHEY and CDR2 is SVGAGI. There are 16 residues in the CDR3. V shed 0 bases, J shed 2 bases, and the junction held 2 bases outside the gene matches.

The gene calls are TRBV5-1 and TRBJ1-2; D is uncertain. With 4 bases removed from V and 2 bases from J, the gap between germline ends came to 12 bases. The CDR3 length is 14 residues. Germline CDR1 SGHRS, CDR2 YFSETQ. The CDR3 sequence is CASSPTSGNYGYTF. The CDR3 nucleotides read TGCGCCAGCAGCCCCACATCCGGGAACTATGGCTACACCTTC.

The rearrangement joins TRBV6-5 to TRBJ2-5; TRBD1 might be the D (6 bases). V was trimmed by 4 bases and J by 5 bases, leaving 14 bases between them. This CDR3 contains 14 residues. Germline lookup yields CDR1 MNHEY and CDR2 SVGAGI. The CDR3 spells CASSSRGLRETQYF. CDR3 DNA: TGTGCCAGCAGTTCGAGGGGGTTGCGGGAGACCCAGTACTTC.

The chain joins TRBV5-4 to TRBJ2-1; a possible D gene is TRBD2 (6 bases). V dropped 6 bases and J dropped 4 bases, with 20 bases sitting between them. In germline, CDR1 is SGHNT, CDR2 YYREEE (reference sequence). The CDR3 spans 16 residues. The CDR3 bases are TGTGCCAGCACCCCTAGGGAAAGCGGGCGATACAATGAGCAGTTCTTC. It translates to CASTPRESGRYNEQFF.

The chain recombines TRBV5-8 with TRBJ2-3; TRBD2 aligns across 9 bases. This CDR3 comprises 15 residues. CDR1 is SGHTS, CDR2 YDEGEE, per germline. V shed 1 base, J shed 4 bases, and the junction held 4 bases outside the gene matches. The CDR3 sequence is CASSLSLAGPDTQYF. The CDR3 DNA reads TGTGCCAGCAGCTTGAGTCTAGCGGGACCAGATACGCAGTATTTT.

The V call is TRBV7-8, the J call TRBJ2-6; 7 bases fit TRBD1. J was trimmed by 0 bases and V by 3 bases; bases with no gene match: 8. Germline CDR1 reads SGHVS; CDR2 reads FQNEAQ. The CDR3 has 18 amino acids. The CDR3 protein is CASSLDRWSRSGANVLTF. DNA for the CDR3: TGTGCCAGCAGCTTGGACAGGTGGTCTCGCTCTGGGGCCAACGTCCTGACTTTC.

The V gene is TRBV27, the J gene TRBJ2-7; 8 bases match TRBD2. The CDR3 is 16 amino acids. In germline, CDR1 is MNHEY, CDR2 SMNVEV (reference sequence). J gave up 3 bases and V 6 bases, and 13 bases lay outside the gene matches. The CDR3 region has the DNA TGTGCCAGCAGCCCTTTCTCCGGGACTAGGGACTACGAGCAGTACTTC. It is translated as CASSPFSGTRDYEQYF.

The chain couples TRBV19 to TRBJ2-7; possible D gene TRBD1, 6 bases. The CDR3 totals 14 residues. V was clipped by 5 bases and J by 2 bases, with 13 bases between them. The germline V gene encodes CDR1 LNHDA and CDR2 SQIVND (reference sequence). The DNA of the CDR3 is TGTGCCAGTAGTCCCCGGACAGAAACCTACGAGCAGTACTTC. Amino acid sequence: CASSPRTETYEQYF.

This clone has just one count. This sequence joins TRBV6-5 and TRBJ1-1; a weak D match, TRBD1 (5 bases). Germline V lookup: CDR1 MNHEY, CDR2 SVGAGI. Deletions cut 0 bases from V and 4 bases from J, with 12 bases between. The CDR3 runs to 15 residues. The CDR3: CASSYSGRDATEAFF. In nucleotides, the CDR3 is TGTGCCAGCAGTTACTCGGGCAGGGACGCCACTGAAGCTTTCTTT.

CDR3 protein: CASNRQGWTDTQYF. The CDR3 DNA follows: TGTGCCAGCAATCGACAGGGGTGGACAGATACGCAGTATTTT. This chain connects TRBV7-2 to TRBJ2-3, with 8 bases that match TRBD1. The CDR3 loop spans 14 amino acids. With 7 bases clipped from V and 3 bases from J, the junction kept 6 bases outside the gene matches. Looked up from germline, CDR1 is SGHTA and CDR2 is FQGNSA.

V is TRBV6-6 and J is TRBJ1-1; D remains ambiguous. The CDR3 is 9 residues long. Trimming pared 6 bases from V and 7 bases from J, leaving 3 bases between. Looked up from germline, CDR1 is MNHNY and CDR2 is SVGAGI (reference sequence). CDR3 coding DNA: TGTGCCAGCAGCCGTGAAGCTTTCTTT. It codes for CASSREAFF.

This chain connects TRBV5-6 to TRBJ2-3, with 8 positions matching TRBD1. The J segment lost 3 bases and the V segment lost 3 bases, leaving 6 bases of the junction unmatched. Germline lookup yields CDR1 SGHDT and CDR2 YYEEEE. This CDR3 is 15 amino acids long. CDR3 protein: CASSSTGVFTDTQYF. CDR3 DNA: TGTGCCAGCAGCTCGACAGGGGTTTTTACAGATACGCAGTATTTT.

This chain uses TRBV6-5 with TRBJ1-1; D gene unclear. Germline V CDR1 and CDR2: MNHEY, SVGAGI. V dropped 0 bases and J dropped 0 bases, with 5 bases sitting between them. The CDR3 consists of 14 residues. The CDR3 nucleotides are TGTGCCAGCAGTTACTCGTTTGTGAACACTGAAGCTTTCTTT. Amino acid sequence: CASSYSFVNTEAFF.

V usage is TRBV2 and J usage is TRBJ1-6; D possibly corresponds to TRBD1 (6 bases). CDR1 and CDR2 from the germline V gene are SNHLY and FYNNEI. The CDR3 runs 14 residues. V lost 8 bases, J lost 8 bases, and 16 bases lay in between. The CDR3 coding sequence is TGTGCCAGCGCCGCGGACAGTGGTTATTCACCCCTCCACTTT. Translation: CASAADSGYSPLHF.

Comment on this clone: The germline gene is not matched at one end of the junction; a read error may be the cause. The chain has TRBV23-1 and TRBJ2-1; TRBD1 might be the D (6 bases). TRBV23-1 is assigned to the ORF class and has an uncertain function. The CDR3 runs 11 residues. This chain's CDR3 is CASSPNREMLF. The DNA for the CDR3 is TGCGCCAGCAGTCCAAACAGGGAAATGCTCTTC.

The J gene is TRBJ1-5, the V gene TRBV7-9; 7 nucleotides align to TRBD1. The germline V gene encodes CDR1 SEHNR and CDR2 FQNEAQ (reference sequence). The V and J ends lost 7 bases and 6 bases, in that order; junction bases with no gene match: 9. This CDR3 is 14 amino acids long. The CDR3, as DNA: TGTGCCAGCACCCGTACAGGGGAGGGTCAGCCCCAGCATTTT. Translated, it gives CASTRTGEGQPQHF.

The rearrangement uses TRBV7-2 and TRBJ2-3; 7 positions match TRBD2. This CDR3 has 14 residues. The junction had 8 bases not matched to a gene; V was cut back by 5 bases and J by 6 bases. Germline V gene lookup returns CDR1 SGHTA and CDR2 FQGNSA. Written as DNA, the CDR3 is TGTGCCAGCAGCCCCGGACTAGTCGTGGATACGCAGTATTTT. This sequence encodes CASSPGLVVDTQYF.

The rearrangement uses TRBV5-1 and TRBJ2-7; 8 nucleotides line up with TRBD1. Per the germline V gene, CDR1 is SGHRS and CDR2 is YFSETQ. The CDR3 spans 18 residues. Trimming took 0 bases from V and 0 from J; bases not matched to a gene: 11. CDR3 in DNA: TGCGCCAGCAGCTTGGCCATGTCAGGGGGCGGCTTCTCCTACGAGCAGTACTTC. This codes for CASSLAMSGGGFSYEQYF.

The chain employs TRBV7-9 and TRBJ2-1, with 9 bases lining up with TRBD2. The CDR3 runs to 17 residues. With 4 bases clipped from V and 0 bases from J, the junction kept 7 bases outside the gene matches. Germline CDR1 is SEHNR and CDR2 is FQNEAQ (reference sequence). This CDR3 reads CASSWGTSLSSYNEQFF. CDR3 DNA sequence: TGTGCCAGCAGCTGGGGGACTAGCCTCAGCTCCTACAATGAGCAGTTCTTC.

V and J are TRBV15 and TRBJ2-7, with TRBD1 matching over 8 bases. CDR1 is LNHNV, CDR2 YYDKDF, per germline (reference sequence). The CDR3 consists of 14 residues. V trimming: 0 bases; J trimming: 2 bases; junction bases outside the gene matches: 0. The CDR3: CATSREGQAYEQYF. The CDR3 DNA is TGTGCCACCAGCAGAGAGGGACAGGCCTACGAGCAGTACTTC.

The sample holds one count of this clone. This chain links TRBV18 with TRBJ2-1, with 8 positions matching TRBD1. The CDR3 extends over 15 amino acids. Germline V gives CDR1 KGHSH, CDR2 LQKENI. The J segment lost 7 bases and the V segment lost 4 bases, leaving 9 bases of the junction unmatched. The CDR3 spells CASSLRQGHGNEQFF. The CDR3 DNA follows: TGTGCCAGCTCACTGAGACAGGGGCATGGTAATGAGCAGTTCTTC.

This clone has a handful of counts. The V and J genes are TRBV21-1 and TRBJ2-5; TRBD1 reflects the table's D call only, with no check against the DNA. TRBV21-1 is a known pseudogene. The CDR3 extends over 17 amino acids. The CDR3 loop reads CASSKTWTGDFRETQYF. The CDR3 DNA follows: TGTGCCAGCAGCAAAACTTGGACAGGGGATTTTCGAGAGACCCAGTACTTC.